This T cell receptor (beta chain) emerged from a study of blood T cell repertoires in COVID-19 (dated by TCRdb to 2020 to 2021). General notes on the study: The collaborator samples originated in the United States, Italy and Spain and spanned the acute and convalescent phases of COVID-19. The prospective study material was composed of cDNA or gDNA derived from T cells, B-cell-depleted T cells, or PBMCs. Subjects who had been exposed to COVID-19, were actively infected with it, or had recovered from it provided the deeply sampled blood TCRbeta repertoires that made up the dataset. The repertoires were released in a freely available public database meant as a resource for research on the immune response to SARS-CoV-2. Samples came from the ongoing ImmuneRACE study (first 160 participants) plus 1,254 subjects from 6 global collaborators. Sample metadata almost always included a de-identified subject ID, COVID-19 status, age in years and sex. Where available, HLA class I and class II types were taken from metadata supplied by the sample provider and were not determined by assay-based typing.

The immunoSEQ Assay, a bias-controlled multiplex PCR, was used to amplify TCRbeta CDR3 regions from genomic DNA. The authors' pipeline ran thus. Within the assay, amplification of reference gene primers was used to estimate how many nucleated cells each sample contained. To quantify the absolute abundance of each unique TCRbeta CDR3 rearrangement, sequence reads were collapsed and filtered. For each sample, productive Simpson clonality was calculated by taking the square root of Simpson's diversity index across productive rearrangements. In TCRdb, the immuneACCESS table is reduced to in-frame sequences with V and J assigned. These tables do not hold every clone; where another copy was compared, an unresolved V gene accounts for under half, and the others remain unexplained. For V, J and clone size, that table is used; D and trimming come from the DNA. Counted in this sample were about 250,000 clones; roughly 88% of them appeared once. 6% to 6.5% of the sample goes to the ten largest clones.

This clone was found a few times. The target of this receptor is not known. Base quality data are lacking; no much larger clone is found one base away. One collaborating source in Seattle enrolled patients during active infection and followed them longitudinally through the course of disease. Each collaborating institution followed its own protocols to collect whole blood in K2EDTA tubes. For TCRbeta analysis, collaborator samples were shipped as frozen whole blood, as isolated PBMCs, or as DNA extracted from either sample type. Overall study results and their limits: Clinical and demographic metadata were provided uncurated, with the amount varying by source and participant.

The junction carries 16 bases between V and J, which are trimmed by 10 bases and 7 bases respectively. As encoded in the germline V gene, CDR1 is KGHDR while CDR2 is SFDVKD. From the cysteine up to the phenylalanine, the CDR3 has a length of 13 residues. The read is trimmed to its CDR3 DNA, 39 bases read in frame from base 1. The receptor's source is a woman aged 25 to 45 with COVID-19, enrolled during active disease. The sample comprised peripheral blood. The rearranged segments are TRBV24-1 and TRBJ1-5, with the D gene not confidently named. In nucleotides, the sequence is TGTGCCACGGGTGCAGGTACGGGACAGCCCCAGCATTTT. It translates as CATGAGTGQPQHF.